Following are 2 T cell receptor beta chains from one sample sequenced in a study of graft-versus-host responses after intestinal transplantation. These receptors' antigens are unknown. Sequencing used immunoSEQ multiplex PCR; TCRdb keeps in-frame clones, though not all of them. The data show 55,000 to 75,000 clones, approximately 80% seen once. The sequences come from unstimulated CD4+ T cells sorted from spleen or lymph node cells, collected before transplant. These receptors originate from a human donor who was the organ donor for an intestinal transplant.

This chain links TRBV27 with TRBJ1-5; 9 bases align to TRBD1. The length of the CDR3 is 17 residues. The J segment lost 4 bases and the V segment lost 6 bases, leaving 13 bases of the junction unmatched. From germline, CDR1 is MNHEY and CDR2 SMNVEV (reference sequence). The CDR3 nucleotides read TGTGCCAGCAGGCTCTATCGGGACAGGGAAGGGAATCAGCCCCAGCATTTT. Amino acid sequence: CASRLYRDREGNQPQHF.

The chain couples TRBV28 to TRBJ1-3, with 7 bases lining up with TRBD1. Germline V gene data show CDR1 as MDHEN and CDR2 as SYDVKM. The CDR3 loop spans 19 amino acids. The trim removed 5 bases at V and 4 bases at J, leaving 20 bases unmatched. The CDR3 here is CASSVTGEPSRSSGNTIYF. The CDR3 bases are TGTGCCAGCAGTGTAACAGGGGAACCTAGTAGATCTTCCGGAAACACCATATATTTT.